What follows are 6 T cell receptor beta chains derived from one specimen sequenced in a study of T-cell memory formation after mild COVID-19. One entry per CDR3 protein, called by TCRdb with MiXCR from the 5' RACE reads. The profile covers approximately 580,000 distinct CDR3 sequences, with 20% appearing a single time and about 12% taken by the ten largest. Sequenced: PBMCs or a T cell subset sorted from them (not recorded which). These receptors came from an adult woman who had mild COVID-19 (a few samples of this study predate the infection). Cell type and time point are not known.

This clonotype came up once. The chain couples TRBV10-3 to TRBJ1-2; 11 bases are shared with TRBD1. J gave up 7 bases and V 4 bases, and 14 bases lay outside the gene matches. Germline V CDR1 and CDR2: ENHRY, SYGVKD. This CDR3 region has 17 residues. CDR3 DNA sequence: TGTGCCATCAGTGGCGGACTGGACAGGGGGCACGTCAGTGGCTACACCTTC. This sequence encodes CAISGGLDRGHVSGYTF.

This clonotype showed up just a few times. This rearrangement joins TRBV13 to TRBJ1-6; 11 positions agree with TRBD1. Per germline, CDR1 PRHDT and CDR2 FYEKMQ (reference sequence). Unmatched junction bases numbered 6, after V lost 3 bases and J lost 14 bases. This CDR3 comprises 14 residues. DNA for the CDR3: TGTGCCAGCAGCTTGGGACAGGGGGAGAAGGCCCTCCACTTT. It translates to CASSLGQGEKALHF.

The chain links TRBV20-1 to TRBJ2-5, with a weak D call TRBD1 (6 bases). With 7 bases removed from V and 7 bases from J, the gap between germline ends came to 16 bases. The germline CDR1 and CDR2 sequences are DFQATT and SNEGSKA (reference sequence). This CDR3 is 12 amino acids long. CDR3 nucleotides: TGCAGTGAGATAACAGGGCAGGGGACCCAGTACTTC. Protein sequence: CSEITGQGTQYF.

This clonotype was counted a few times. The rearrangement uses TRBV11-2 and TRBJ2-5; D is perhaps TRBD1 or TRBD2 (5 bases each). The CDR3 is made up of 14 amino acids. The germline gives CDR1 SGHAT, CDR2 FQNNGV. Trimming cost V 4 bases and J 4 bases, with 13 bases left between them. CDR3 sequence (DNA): TGTGCCAGCAGCTCCATCGAGGGGCGAGAGACCCAGTACTTC. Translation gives CASSSIEGRETQYF.

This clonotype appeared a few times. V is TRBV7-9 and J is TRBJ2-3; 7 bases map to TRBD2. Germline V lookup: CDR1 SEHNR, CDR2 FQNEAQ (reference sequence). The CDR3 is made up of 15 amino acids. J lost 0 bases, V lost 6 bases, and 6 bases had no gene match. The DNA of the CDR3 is TGTGCCAGCAGATATAGCGGGCCTAGCACAGATACGCAGTATTTT. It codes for CASRYSGPSTDTQYF.

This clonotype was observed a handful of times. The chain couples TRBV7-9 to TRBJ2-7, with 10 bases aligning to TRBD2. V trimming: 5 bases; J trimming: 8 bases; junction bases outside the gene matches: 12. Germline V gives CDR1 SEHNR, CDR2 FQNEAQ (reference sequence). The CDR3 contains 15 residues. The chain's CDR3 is CASSPASLAGGQQYF. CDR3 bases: TGTGCCAGCAGCCCCGCCAGCTTAGCGGGAGGCCAGCAGTACTTC.